This passage covers 14 T cell receptor beta chains from one sample sequenced in a study of OX40 agonist ivuxolimab in advanced cancers. Libraries were prepared through the immunoSEQ multiplex PCR assay. TCRdb stores this immuneACCESS table with in-frame sequences only. Part of the clones is absent; in the studies checked, under half of the shortfall reflects unresolved V genes, and no reason is known for the rest. The sample table shows about 62,000 clones, and 80% to 95% are seen once. Roughly 13% of the sample is taken by the ten largest. This specimen consisted of CD4+ or CD8+ T cells sorted from blood, obtained in a trial of the OX40 agonist ivuxolimab. The receptors here all came from an adult with an advanced solid tumor such as melanoma, head and neck, liver or kidney cancer.

V is TRBV6-5 and J is TRBJ2-5, with 11 bases aligning to TRBD2. CDR1 and CDR2 (germline): MNHEY, SVGAGI. The CDR3 is 16 residues long. Trimming removed 0 bases from V and 5 bases from J; junction bases left unmatched: 5. The chain's CDR3 is CASSYSSLAGGETQYF. The CDR3, as DNA: TGTGCCAGCAGTTACTCGAGCCTAGCGGGAGGTGAGACCCAGTACTTC.

The J gene is TRBJ2-4, the V gene TRBV2; 11 positions match TRBD2. Losses at the gene ends were 6 bases for V and 3 bases for J; bases not matched to a gene: 10. The CDR3 totals 17 residues. Germline CDR1 and CDR2: SNHLY and FYNNEI. The CDR3, as DNA: TGTGCCAGCAGGCGACCGGGACTAGCGGATGACAAAAACATTCAGTACTTC. This sequence encodes CASRRPGLADDKNIQYF.

As DNA, the CDR3 is TGTGCCAGCAGCTTTAGACCCGGGGGCTTCGACGAGCAGTACTTC. As protein: CASSFRPGGFDEQYF. The rearrangement joins TRBV7-3 to TRBJ2-7; either TRBD1 or TRBD2 may fit D (6 bases each). This CDR3 is built from 15 residues. Germline V CDR1 and CDR2: SGHTA, FQGTGA. Trimming took 3 bases from V and 5 from J, leaving 17 bases between them. Looking up the rest from reference TRBV7-3 and TRBJ2-7 gives the full variable domain: GAGVSQTPSNKVTEKGKYVELRCDPISGHTALYWYRQSLGQGPEFLIYFQGTGAADDSGLPNDRFFAVRPEGSVSTLKIQRTERGDSAVYLCASSFRPGGFDEQYFGPGTRLTVT.

This chain uses TRBV29-1 with TRBJ2-3; 10 bases are a match to TRBD2. With 6 bases clipped from V and 5 bases from J, the junction kept 11 bases outside the gene matches. Germline V gene lookup returns CDR1 SQVTM and CDR2 ANQGSEA. CDR3 length equals 15 residues. The CDR3 coding sequence is TGCAGCGTCGTATTAGTAGCGGGAGGTGAAGATACGCAGTATTTT. Its translation is CSVVLVAGGEDTQYF.

Note on this clone: Compared with germline, one end of the junction differs, possibly owing to a read error. The chain is built from TRBV7-9 and TRBJ2-1, with a weak D call TRBD1 (6 bases). Per the germline V gene, CDR1 is SEHNR and CDR2 is FQNEAQ (reference sequence). The CDR3 is made up of 12 amino acids. The CDR3 reads CASRLGGNEQFF. The DNA for the CDR3 is TGTGCCAGCAGGTTAGGGGGAAATGAGCAGTTCTTC.

This chain joins TRBV4-1 and TRBJ2-7; TRBD1 might be the D (6 bases). This CDR3 spans 15 amino acids. Trimming took 4 bases from V and 1 from J, leaving 14 bases between them. CDR1 and CDR2 from the germline V gene are MGHRA and YSYEKL. The CDR3 region has the DNA TGCGCCAGCAGCCTTAGGACAGACGGATCCTACGAGCAGTACTTC. The encoded protein is CASSLRTDGSYEQYF.

This clone has more than one count but fewer than ten. The CDR3 loop reads CASSIGWGVDSPLHF. The CDR3, as DNA: TGTGCCAGTAGTATTGGTTGGGGGGTTGATTCACCCCTCCACTTT. The V and J genes are TRBV19 and TRBJ1-6; possible D gene TRBD1, 5 bases. This CDR3 region has 15 residues. The germline V and J ends were trimmed by 3 bases and 8 bases, with 14 bases remaining between them. CDR1 is LNHDA and CDR2 is SQIVND in the germline V gene (reference sequence).

This rearrangement joins TRBV19 to TRBJ1-1; TRBD1 is a possible D gene (5 bases). Germline CDR1 is LNHDA and CDR2 is SQIVND (reference sequence). The V gene lost 6 bases and the J gene lost 11 bases, with 19 bases spanning the gap. This CDR3 has 13 residues. CDR3 sequence reads: CASRGGGVLWAFF. CDR3 in DNA: TGTGCCAGTAGGGGAGGAGGGGTTCTGTGGGCTTTCTTT.

V is TRBV5-6 and J is TRBJ2-7; TRBD2 is a possible D gene (7 bases). V was clipped by 4 bases and J by 2 bases, with 10 bases between them. The CDR3 is 13 amino acids. CDR1 is SGHDT, CDR2 YYEEEE, per germline. CDR3: CASSTGGPYEQYF. The DNA of the CDR3 is TGTGCCAGCAGCACCGGGGGGCCCTACGAGCAGTACTTC.

V usage is TRBV5-4 and J usage is TRBJ1-1; 10 bases line up with TRBD1. Germline lookup yields CDR1 SGHNT and CDR2 YYREEE (reference sequence). With 0 bases clipped from V and 0 bases from J, the junction kept 2 bases outside the gene matches. There are 16 residues in the CDR3. CDR3 DNA: TGTGCCAGCAGCTTGGGGGACAGGGGTGTGAACACTGAAGCTTTCTTT. This codes for CASSLGDRGVNTEAFF.

The chain combines TRBV7-9 with TRBJ1-1, with D perhaps matching TRBD1 (6 bases). With 4 bases removed from V and 8 bases from J, the gap between germline ends came to 14 bases. Germline loops: CDR1 SEHNR, CDR2 FQNEAQ (reference sequence). CDR3 size: 13 residues. This chain's CDR3 is CASSSSTGGEAFF. Written as DNA, the CDR3 is TGTGCCAGCAGCTCTTCGACAGGAGGGGAAGCTTTCTTT.

J is TRBJ2-5 and V is TRBV5-1, with TRBD2 matching 7 bases. After removal of 3 bases from V and 2 bases from J, the junction contained 13 bases not matched to a gene. The CDR3 extends over 17 amino acids. CDR1 and CDR2 from the germline V gene are SGHRS and YFSETQ. CDR3 sequence: CASSWGESGAMQETQYF. The CDR3 bases are TGCGCCAGCAGCTGGGGGGAGAGCGGGGCCATGCAAGAGACCCAGTACTTC.

The chain joins TRBV28 to TRBJ2-7; 7 positions match TRBD2. The V and J ends lost 5 bases and 3 bases, in that order; junction bases with no gene match: 4. The CDR3 is made up of 13 amino acids. CDR1 and CDR2 (germline): MDHEN, SYDVKM. CDR3 amino acids: CASSPSSGYEQYF. For the CDR3, the DNA is TGTGCCAGCAGTCCTTCTAGCGGCTACGAGCAGTACTTC.

The chain carries TRBV9 and TRBJ2-3; 8 positions match TRBD2. Germline V lookup: CDR1 SGDLS, CDR2 YYNGEE. With 0 bases clipped from V and 4 bases from J, the junction kept 4 bases outside the gene matches. The CDR3 covers 15 residues. The CDR3 reads CASSVVAGGADTQYF. CDR3 nucleotide sequence: TGTGCCAGCAGCGTAGTTGCGGGAGGTGCAGATACGCAGTATTTT.